This T cell receptor (beta chain) came from a study of tumor-infiltrating lymphocytes in localized non-small cell lung cancer. Overall study findings and caveats: Different pieces of the same tissue were used for each assay.

Sequencing was performed with immunoSEQ multiplex PCR; in TCRdb, only in-frame clones are kept and a portion is missing. The sample yields about 3,800 clones, 60% to 70% seen once. Note on this clone: Its antigen remains unknown.

Trimming took 2 bases from V and 8 from J, leaving 13 bases between them. Germline CDR1 KGHSH, CDR2 LQKENI. The CDR3 consists of 14 residues. The sequence was collected from a human donor with non-small cell lung cancer. Sequencing input: uninvolved lung tissue not adjacent to the tumor. The gene calls are TRBV18 and TRBJ2-1; D is possibly TRBD1 or TRBD2 (5 bases each). The CDR3 coding sequence is TGTGCCAGCTCACCATGGGGGAACCTGGATGAGCAGTTCTTC. This translates into CASSPWGNLDEQFF. Full variable domain (missing parts from reference TRBV18 and TRBJ2-1): NAGVMQNPRHLVRRRGQEARLRCSPMKGHSHVYWYRQLPEEGLKFMVYLQKENIIDESGMPKERFSAEFPKEGPSILRIQQVVRGDSAAYFCASSPWGNLDEQFFGPGTRLTVL.